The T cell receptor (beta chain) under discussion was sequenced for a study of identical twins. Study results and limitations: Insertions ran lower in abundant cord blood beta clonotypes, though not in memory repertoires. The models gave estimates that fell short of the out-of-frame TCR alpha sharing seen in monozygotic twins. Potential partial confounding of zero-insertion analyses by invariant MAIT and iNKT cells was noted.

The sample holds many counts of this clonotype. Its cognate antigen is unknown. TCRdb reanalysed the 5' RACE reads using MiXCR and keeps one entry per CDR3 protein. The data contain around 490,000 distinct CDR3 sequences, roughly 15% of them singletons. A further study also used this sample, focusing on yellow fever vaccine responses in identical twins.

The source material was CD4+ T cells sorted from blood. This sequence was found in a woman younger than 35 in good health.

For the CDR3, the DNA is TGTGCCATCAGCGGGACAGGACCCTTCAGCTCCTACAATGAGCAGTTCTTC. This encodes CAISGTGPFSSYNEQFF. This sequence joins TRBV10-3 and TRBJ2-1, with TRBD1 matching over 8 bases. J was trimmed by 0 bases and V by 6 bases; bases with no gene match: 10. The length of the CDR3 is 17 residues. The germline CDR1 and CDR2 sequences are ENHRY and SYGVKD.